This T cell receptor beta chain was found in a study of T cell responses to AZD1222 COVID-19 vaccine. CDR3 length equals 12 residues. The V gene's germline CDR1 is SEHNR and CDR2 FQNEAQ (reference sequence). After removal of 5 bases from V and 14 bases from J, the junction contained 11 bases not matched to a gene. Sequencing used immunoSEQ multiplex PCR; TCRdb keeps in-frame clones, though not all of them. The top ten hold 5.6% of the sample, which has around 96,000 clones, more than 70% seen once. This rearrangement joins TRBV7-9 to TRBJ1-2; 7 nucleotides line up with TRBD1. The sample consisted of peripheral blood, taken 28 days after the second AZD1222 dose. The sequence was collected from an adult who received the AZD1222 COVID-19 vaccine. CDR3 bases: TGTGCCAGCAGCCCGGGACAGTCCATCGCTACCTTC. Protein sequence: CASSPGQSIATF.